These 9 T cell receptor beta chains were sequenced from one sample in a study of cytomegalovirus exposure and HLA in healthy donors. The PCR made use of 60 Vbeta and 13 Jbeta primers. Data came from immunoSEQ multiplex PCR; TCRdb stores just in-frame clones and leaves some out. In the table there are 120,000 or so clones, 81% of which are singletons. The specimen was PBMCs. Source of these receptors: a young man in good health and CMV-seronegative.

The CDR3 region is CASTQGQGRVNTEAFF. The CDR3 DNA reads TGTGCCAGCACCCAGGGACAGGGACGAGTGAACACTGAAGCTTTCTTT. V and J are TRBV27 and TRBJ1-1; 9 nucleotides align to TRBD1. The CDR3 covers 16 residues. Germline values: CDR1 MNHEY, CDR2 SMNVEV (reference sequence). Trimming took 7 bases from V and 0 from J; bases not matched to a gene: 9.

The chain carries TRBV4-1 and TRBJ2-3; tentative D call: TRBD2 (6 bases). CDR1 MGHRA and CDR2 YSYEKL come from the germline V gene. The CDR3 loop spans 14 amino acids. Trimming left V 2 bases short and J 4 bases short, with 10 bases between. CDR3 bases: TGCGCCAGCAGCCAAATTTCGGGGGCAGATACGCAGTATTTT. Its translation: CASSQISGADTQYF.

The chain carries TRBV7-8 and TRBJ1-5, with D maybe TRBD1 (5 bases). The germline V gene has CDR1 SGHVS and CDR2 FQNEAQ. V shed 2 bases and J shed 6 bases, with 8 bases lying between them. This CDR3 spans 13 amino acids. The CDR3 DNA is TGTGCCAGCAGCTTATCAGGGTTTCAGCCCCAGCATTTT. Translation gives CASSLSGFQPQHF.

The chain links TRBV10-1 to TRBJ1-4; D not resolved. The V gene lost 8 bases and the J gene lost 0 bases, with 10 bases spanning the gap. The CDR3 is 14 residues long. Germline V lookup: CDR1 WNHNN, CDR2 SYGVQD (reference sequence). CDR3 sequence reads: CASPRGATNEKLFF. As DNA, the CDR3 is TGCGCCAGCCCCCGGGGAGCAACTAATGAAAAACTGTTTTTT.

The chain has TRBV25-1 and TRBJ1-2; the match to TRBD1 covers 7 bases. Unmatched junction bases numbered 8, after V lost 6 bases and J lost 7 bases. Germline V gene sequence: CDR1 MGHDK, CDR2 SYGVNS. This CDR3 comprises 13 residues. In DNA form, the CDR3 reads TGTGCCAGCAGCCCCCGAGGGGGCCTTGGCTACACCTTC. This sequence encodes CASSPRGGLGYTF.

The chain employs TRBV6-1 and TRBJ1-1; 7 bases are shared with TRBD1. Per germline, CDR1 MNHNS and CDR2 SASEGT. Germline trimming cut 2 bases from V and 7 bases from J; bases unmatched to any gene: 10. The CDR3 runs to 15 residues. CDR3 in amino acids: CASSEFWAGGSEAFF. The CDR3 nucleotides read TGTGCCAGCAGTGAATTCTGGGCAGGGGGTAGTGAAGCTTTCTTT.

The chain is built from TRBV6-5 and TRBJ2-3, with 9 nucleotides matching TRBD2. This CDR3 region has 16 residues. Trimming removed 0 bases from V and 3 bases from J; junction bases left unmatched: 4. CDR1 is MNHEY and CDR2 is SVGAGI in the germline V gene. CDR3 nucleotide sequence: TGTGCCAGCAGTTACTCGCTAGCGGGGAGTACAGATACGCAGTATTTT. Residues: CASSYSLAGSTDTQYF.

The rearrangement uses TRBV19 and TRBJ1-2; a weak D match, TRBD1 (6 bases). Germline V gene data show CDR1 as LNHDA and CDR2 as SQIVND (reference sequence). This CDR3 spans 14 amino acids. The V end was cut by 3 bases, the J end by 8 bases, with 16 bases between. This CDR3 reads CASSILQGKGGYTF. DNA of the CDR3: TGTGCCAGTAGTATCCTACAGGGTAAGGGCGGCTACACCTTC.

The chain uses TRBV5-1 and TRBJ2-2; D not certain. The V gene's germline CDR1 is SGHRS and CDR2 YFSETQ. The CDR3 runs 12 residues. Trimming cost V 0 bases and J 7 bases, with 4 bases left between them. CDR3: CASSLGGGELFF. The CDR3, as DNA: TGCGCCAGCAGCTTGGGAGGCGGGGAGCTGTTTTTT.